This TCR beta chain emerged from a study of blood T cells in healthy people across ages. On the study more broadly: About one barcoded beta molecule per two T cells came from capture by template switching. Broader study findings: Naive T cell percentage showed a strong correlation with TCR beta diversity.

The people who gave samples were healthy Caucasians from Russia, aged 6 to 90. CDR1 and CDR2 from the germline V gene are ENHRY and SYGVKD. Trimming cost V 10 bases and J 7 bases, with 23 bases left between them. The CDR3 spans 15 residues. A second PCR, run for roughly 7 to 11 cycles, used a sample-barcoded 5' primer plus a J-beta primer mix. TCRdb reprocessed the 5' RACE reads via MiXCR and lists one record per CDR3 protein. The table shows under 2 million distinct CDR3 sequences, with around 35% occurring only once. This clonotype was seen more than once but under ten times. Its specificity is not known.

The sample comprised blood. The origin of this receptor is a woman aged 25-40 years in good health. The rearrangement links TRBV10-3 to TRBJ1-5; TRBD1 might be the D (5 bases). This CDR3 is CATLPSGGVGQPQHF. The DNA for the CDR3 is TGTGCCACCTTACCCTCCGGGGGGGTAGGGCAGCCCCAGCATTTT.